These 22 T cell receptor beta chains originate from one sample sequenced in a study of early T cells in non-severe SARS-CoV-2 infection. TCRdb called the 5' RACE reads again in MiXCR, with one record for every CDR3 protein. Among more than 35,000 distinct CDR3 sequences listed, about 4.5% were seen once. Sequencing input: whole blood. These receptors all stem from an adult who was a healthcare worker with PCR-confirmed SARS-CoV-2 infection or an uninfected control (not recorded which).

This clonotype was detected only a few times. This chain joins TRBV7-9 and TRBJ2-2, with a tentative D call TRBD2 (6 bases). This CDR3 contains 15 residues. V lost 4 bases, J lost 3 bases, and 12 bases lay in between. Germline CDR1 and CDR2: SEHNR and FQNEAQ (reference sequence). The CDR3 DNA sequence: TGTGCCAGCAGCTCTGGCGGGGTAGACACCGGGGAGCTGTTTTTT. As protein: CASSSGGVDTGELFF.

Many counts were recorded for this clonotype. V and J are TRBV12-3 or TRBV12-4 and TRBJ2-2; TRBD2 matches 8 bases. CDR3 length: 16 residues. The trim removed 7 bases at V and 4 bases at J, leaving 11 bases unmatched. CDR3 loop: CASIPGGASVTGELFF. CDR3 bases: TGTGCCAGCATTCCGGGGGGGGCTTCGGTCACCGGGGAGCTGTTTTTT.

This clonotype was seen ten or more times. The chain carries TRBV19 and TRBJ2-3; D gene uncertain. The CDR3 runs 11 residues. CDR1 LNHDA and CDR2 SQIVND come from the germline V gene (reference sequence). V shed 3 bases and J shed 6 bases, with 4 bases lying between them. CDR3 bases: TGTGCCAGTAGTATCCTCGATACGCAGTATTTT. The encoded protein is CASSILDTQYF.

This clonotype was detected ten times or more. The rearrangement joins TRBV12-3 or TRBV12-4 to TRBJ2-2; D uncertain. Trimming removed 6 bases from V and 3 bases from J, with 11 bases in between. The CDR3 is 14 amino acids. CDR3 sequence reads: CASRFKDYTGELFF. The CDR3 bases are TGTGCCAGCAGGTTCAAAGACTACACCGGGGAGCTGTTTTTT.

CDR3 in DNA: TGTGCCAGCAGCCAAGAATTAGGGAGTGATTACACCTTC. It encodes CASSQELGSDYTF. This chain connects TRBV4-2 to TRBJ1-2; no firm D call. The ends were cut back, 0 bases at V and 11 bases at J, with 13 bases in the middle. This CDR3 comprises 13 residues. Per the germline V gene, CDR1 is LGHNA and CDR2 is YNFKEQ.

V usage is TRBV6-5 and J usage is TRBJ2-7; D is unclear. From germline, CDR1 is MNHEY and CDR2 SVGAGI. The CDR3 runs to 14 residues. V lost 3 bases and J lost 0, with 9 bases in between. This CDR3 reads CASSYSRSSYEQYF. The DNA of the CDR3 is TGTGCCAGCAGTTATTCCCGATCCTCCTACGAGCAGTACTTC.

The genes are TRBV7-6 and TRBJ2-5, with 12 positions matching TRBD2. Germline assignment: CDR1 SGHVS and CDR2 FNYEAQ. The CDR3 is made up of 17 amino acids. Unmatched junction bases numbered 7, after V lost 5 bases and J lost 0 bases. DNA for the CDR3: TGTGCCAGCAGCCCAGGGCGACTAGCGGGGGACCAAGAGACCCAGTACTTC. Translated: CASSPGRLAGDQETQYF.

This clonotype has more than one count but fewer than ten. This rearrangement joins TRBV7-2 to TRBJ1-3; D is uncertain. There are 16 residues in the CDR3. CDR1 is SGHTA, CDR2 FQGNSA, per germline. V was shortened by 4 bases and J by 9 bases, with 22 bases between the two germline ends. The DNA for the CDR3 is TGTGCCAGCAGCTCTCCGCGCGGCACTCTGGAGTTCACCATATATTTT. This translates into CASSSPRGTLEFTIYF.

This clonotype came up a few times. The chain uses TRBV2 and TRBJ1-2, with 8 bases lining up with TRBD1. Trimming cost V 7 bases and J 6 bases; bases outside gene matches: 7. The CDR3 loop spans 13 amino acids. Germline values: CDR1 SNHLY, CDR2 FYNNEI. This CDR3 reads CASTGQGIDGYTF. The CDR3 region has the DNA TGTGCCAGCACCGGACAGGGAATTGATGGCTACACCTTC.

In this sample, this clonotype turned up many times. The chain has TRBV6-5 and TRBJ1-3; 7 bases align to TRBD1. After removal of 4 bases from V and 0 bases from J, the junction contained 9 bases not matched to a gene. Germline values: CDR1 MNHEY, CDR2 SVGAGI. This CDR3 is 17 amino acids long. The CDR3 spells CASSSLATGNSGNTIYF. The CDR3 DNA is TGTGCCAGCAGTTCCCTGGCGACAGGGAACTCTGGAAACACCATATATTTT.

This clonotype appeared many times. The rearrangement links TRBV3-1 to TRBJ2-1; 11 bases match TRBD2. Trimming cost V 2 bases and J 2 bases; bases outside gene matches: 5. The CDR3 loop spans 17 amino acids. Germline assignment: CDR1 LGHDT and CDR2 YNNKEL (reference sequence). The CDR3 region is CASSQKASGGTYNEQFF. CDR3 coding DNA: TGTGCCAGCAGCCAAAAAGCTAGCGGGGGGACCTACAATGAGCAGTTCTTC.

This clonotype was seen repeatedly, ten times or more. The chain links TRBV20-1 to TRBJ1-1; the D is unclear. Germline CDR1 and CDR2: DFQATT and SNEGSKA (reference sequence). The CDR3 spans 12 residues. Trimming cost V 6 bases and J 5 bases, with 13 bases left between them. CDR3 amino acids: CSAEPQGTEAFF. CDR3 coding DNA: TGCAGTGCGGAGCCTCAAGGAACTGAAGCTTTCTTT.

This clonotype showed up many times. The chain recombines TRBV19 with TRBJ2-1; 8 bases map to TRBD2. Germline loops: CDR1 LNHDA, CDR2 SQIVND (reference sequence). This CDR3 region has 14 residues. The V gene end was trimmed by 6 bases and the J gene end by 6 bases; junction bases not matched to a gene: 7. CDR3 coding DNA: TGTGCCAGTAGGCAACGGGGGGGCCTCAATGAGCAGTTCTTC. As protein: CASRQRGGLNEQFF.

This clonotype has ten or more counts. J is TRBJ1-1 and V is TRBV5-5; unclear D gene. Germline V gives CDR1 SGHKS, CDR2 YYEKEE (reference sequence). This CDR3 has 13 residues. V was trimmed by 1 base and J by 3 bases, leaving 7 bases between them. The CDR3 loop is CASSLKGDTEAFF. CDR3 bases: TGTGCCAGCAGCTTGAAAGGTGACACTGAAGCTTTCTTT. Complete variable domain (other parts from reference TRBV5-5 and TRBJ1-1): DAGVTQSPTHLIKTRGQQVTLRCSPISGHKSVSWYQQVLGQGPQFIFQYYEKEERGRGNFPDRFSARQFPNYSSELNVNALLLGDSALYLCASSLKGDTEAFFGQGTRLTVV.

The sample holds a few counts of this clonotype. V gene TRBV19 combines with J gene TRBJ2-3, with 9 bases fitting TRBD1. CDR3 length equals 18 residues. The V gene's germline CDR1 is LNHDA and CDR2 SQIVND (reference sequence). V shed 5 bases and J 5 bases; nucleotides not matched to a gene: 17. As DNA, the CDR3 is TGTGCCAGTAGTCTCAGAAGCTACGGACAGGGGATAGGAGATACGCAGTATTTT. Its protein product is CASSLRSYGQGIGDTQYF.

This clonotype turned up a few times. J is TRBJ2-2 and V is TRBV4-1; 13 nucleotides match TRBD2. The V gene end was trimmed by 4 bases and the J gene end by 14 bases; junction bases not matched to a gene: 16. CDR1 and CDR2 (germline): MGHRA, YSYEKL. The CDR3 extends over 17 amino acids. Here the CDR3 DNA reads TGCGCCAGCAGCCCTACCCGGACTAGCGGGGGACCCTGGGGACTGTTTTTT. Protein: CASSPTRTSGGPWGLFF.

The chain is built from TRBV7-3 and TRBJ2-3; 13 nucleotides agree with TRBD2. Germline loops: CDR1 SGHTA, CDR2 FQGTGA. CDR3 size: 16 residues. J was trimmed by 0 bases and V by 5 bases; bases with no gene match: 2. The chain's CDR3 is CASSPGLAGSTDTQYF. The CDR3 bases are TGTGCCAGCAGCCCGGGACTAGCGGGGAGCACAGATACGCAGTATTTT.

This clonotype was recorded at least ten times. V and J are TRBV24-1 and TRBJ2-6, with unresolved D. The CDR3 runs to 13 residues. Germline CDR1 KGHDR, CDR2 SFDVKD. Deletions cut 4 bases from V and 4 bases from J, with 4 bases between. CDR3 nucleotide sequence: TGTGCCACCAGTGAATCCGGGGCCAACGTCCTGACTTTC. This translates into CATSESGANVLTF.

This clonotype was seen a handful of times. This chain connects TRBV9 to TRBJ2-3; maybe TRBD2 (6 bases). Germline assignment: CDR1 SGDLS and CDR2 YYNGEE. CDR3 size: 18 residues. Trimming cost V 3 bases and J 3 bases, with 23 bases left between them. CDR3 nucleotide sequence: TGTGCCAGCAGCGCCTATCGCGCTCCCGGCGGGGATACAGATACGCAGTATTTT. Protein: CASSAYRAPGGDTDTQYF.

This clonotype came up many times. The limits of the CDR3 on the DNA are not certain, so only TCRdb's listed CDR3 is given. The genes are TRBV12-3 or TRBV12-4 and TRBJ1-3; TRBD1, the D gene given by the table, was not confirmed from the DNA. The CDR3 is 14 residues long, ends included. The CDR3: CASSFGPGGNTIYF.

This clonotype has only a few counts. V is TRBV5-1 and J is TRBJ2-2; the D gene is possibly TRBD1 (6 bases). In germline, CDR1 is SGHRS, CDR2 YFSETQ. Trimming pared 0 bases from V and 7 bases from J, leaving 13 bases between. The CDR3 totals 15 residues. DNA for the CDR3: TGCGCCAGCAGCTTGGACAGGGTCGGTCACGGGGAGCTGTTTTTT. It yields the protein CASSLDRVGHGELFF.

This clonotype came up many times. V is TRBV6-1 and J is TRBJ2-1; 7 bases line up with TRBD1. The CDR3 length is 14 residues. Trimming cost V 7 bases and J 1 base; bases outside gene matches: 4. Germline V CDR1 and CDR2: MNHNS, SASEGT. CDR3 loop: CASTLDRSYNEQFF. The CDR3 DNA reads TGTGCCAGCACCCTGGACAGGTCCTACAATGAGCAGTTCTTC.